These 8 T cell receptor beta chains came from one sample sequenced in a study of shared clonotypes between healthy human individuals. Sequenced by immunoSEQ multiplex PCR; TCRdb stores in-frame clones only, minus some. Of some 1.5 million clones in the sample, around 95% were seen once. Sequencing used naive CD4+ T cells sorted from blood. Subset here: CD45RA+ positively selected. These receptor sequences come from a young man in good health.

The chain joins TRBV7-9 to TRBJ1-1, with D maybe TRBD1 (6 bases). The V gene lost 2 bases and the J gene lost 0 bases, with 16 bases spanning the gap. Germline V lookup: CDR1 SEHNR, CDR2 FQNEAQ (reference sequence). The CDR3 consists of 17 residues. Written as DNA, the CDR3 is TGTGCCAGCAGCTTAATCAGGGGAAAGCCGGTGAACACTGAAGCTTTCTTT. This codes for CASSLIRGKPVNTEAFF.

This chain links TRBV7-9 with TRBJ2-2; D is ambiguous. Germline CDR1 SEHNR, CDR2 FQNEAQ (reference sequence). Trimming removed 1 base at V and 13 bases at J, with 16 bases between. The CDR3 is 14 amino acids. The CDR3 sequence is CASSLEGVSVGLFF. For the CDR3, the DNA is TGTGCCAGCAGCTTAGAAGGTGTTTCGGTCGGGCTGTTTTTT.

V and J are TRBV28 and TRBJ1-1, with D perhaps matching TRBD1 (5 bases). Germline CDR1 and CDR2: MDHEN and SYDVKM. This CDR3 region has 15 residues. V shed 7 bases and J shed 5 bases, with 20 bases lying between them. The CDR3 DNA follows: TGTGCCAGCACCAGGGCTAAGTTTGACGTGACTGAAGCTTTCTTT. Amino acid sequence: CASTRAKFDVTEAFF. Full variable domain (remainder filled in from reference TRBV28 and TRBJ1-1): DVKVTQSSRYLVKRTGEKVFLECVQDMDHENMFWYRQDPGLGLRLIYFSYDVKMKEKGDIPEGYSVSREKKERFSLILESASTNQTSMYLCASTRAKFDVTEAFFGQGTRLTVV.

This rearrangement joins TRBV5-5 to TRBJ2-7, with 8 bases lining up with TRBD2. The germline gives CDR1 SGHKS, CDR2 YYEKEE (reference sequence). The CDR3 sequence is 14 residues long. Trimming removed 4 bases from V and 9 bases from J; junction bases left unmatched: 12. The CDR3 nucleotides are TGTGCCAGCAGCCGGGAGGGACTAATAGTTCGGCAGTACTTC. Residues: CASSREGLIVRQYF.

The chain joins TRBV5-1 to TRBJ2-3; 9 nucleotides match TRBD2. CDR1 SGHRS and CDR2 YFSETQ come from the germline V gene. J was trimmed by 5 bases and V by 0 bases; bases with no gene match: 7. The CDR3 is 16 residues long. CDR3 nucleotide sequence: TGCGCCAGCAGCTTGGTCGTAGCGGGAGTGGGAGATACGCAGTATTTT. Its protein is CASSLVVAGVGDTQYF.

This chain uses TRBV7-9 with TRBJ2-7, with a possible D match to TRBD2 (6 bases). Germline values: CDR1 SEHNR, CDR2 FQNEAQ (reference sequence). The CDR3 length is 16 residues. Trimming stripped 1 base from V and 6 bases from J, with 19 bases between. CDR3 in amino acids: CASSLGRSPLGGEQYF. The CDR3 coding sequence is TGTGCCAGCAGCTTAGGACGGAGCCCCCTGGGAGGCGAGCAGTACTTC.

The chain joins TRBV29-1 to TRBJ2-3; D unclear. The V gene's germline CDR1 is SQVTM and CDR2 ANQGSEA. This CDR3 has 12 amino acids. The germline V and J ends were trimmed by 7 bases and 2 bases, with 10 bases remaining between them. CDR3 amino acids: CSALGTTDTQYF. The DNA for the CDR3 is TGCAGCGCCCTGGGCACCACAGATACGCAGTATTTT.

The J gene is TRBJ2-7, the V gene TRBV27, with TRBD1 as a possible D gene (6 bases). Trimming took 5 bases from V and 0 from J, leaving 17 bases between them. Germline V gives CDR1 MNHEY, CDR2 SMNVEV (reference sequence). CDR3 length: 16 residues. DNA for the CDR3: TGTGCCAGCAGTGCCGCCGGGACATCTCCCTCCTACGAGCAGTACTTC. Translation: CASSAAGTSPSYEQYF.